The rows below give T cell receptor beta chains drawn from one sample of a study of PD-1 and CTLA-4 blockade in melanoma. The repertoire was sequenced with immunoSEQ multiplex PCR; TCRdb's copy has only in-frame clones and lacks some. The sample has about 28,000 clones, approximately 91% seen once. The material sequenced was CD8+ T cells from peripheral blood, taken before anti-PD-1 treatment. These receptors were taken from a human donor with melanoma. Both conserved end residues are part of each CDR3. The D gene is left open where the match is weak. Rows may omit the clone size; those that give it use once, few, many or a size class.

size	V	J	D	CDR3	DNA
NA	TRBV7-9	TRBJ2-5	NA	CASSFDLQGQRETQYF	TGTGCCAGCAGCTTCGACCTACAGGGTCAGAGGGAGACCCAGTACTTC
NA	TRBV10-1	TRBJ2-7	NA	CASSESIEQYF	TGCGCCAGCAGTGAGTCGATCGAGCAGTACTTC
NA	TRBV3-1/TRBV3-2	TRBJ2-2	NA	CASSQERGPTGELFF	TGTGCCAGCAGCCAAGAGAGGGGCCCCACCGGGGAGCTGTTTTTT
once	TRBV6-6	TRBJ2-7	TRBD2	CASSPVPLAGRDEQYF	TGTGCCAGCAGTCCCGTCCCGCTAGCGGGAAGAGACGAGCAGTACTTC
NA	TRBV27	TRBJ1-5	NA	CASSPRLEGQPQHF	TGTGCCAGCAGTCCCCGGTTGGAGGGGCAGCCCCAGCATTTT
NA	TRBV7-8	TRBJ2-2	NA	CASSLSPERVNTGELFF	TGTGCCAGCAGCTTATCCCCGGAGAGGGTGAACACCGGGGAGCTGTTTTTT
NA	TRBV27	TRBJ2-1	TRBD2	CASSPGTRRDEQFF	TGTGCCAGCAGTCCCGGGACTAGGCGGGATGAGCAGTTCTTC
NA	TRBV6-1	TRBJ1-5	NA	CASSEDGSGGNQPQHF	TGTGCCAGCAGTGAGGATGGGTCAGGTGGCAATCAGCCCCAGCATTTT
NA	TRBV7-9	TRBJ2-1	NA	CASSLGANNEQFF	TGTGCCAGCAGCTTAGGTGCGAACAATGAGCAGTTCTTC
NA	TRBV28	TRBJ1-1	NA	CATGGTEAFF	TGTGCCACCGGGGGCACTGAAGCTTTCTTT
NA	TRBV5-6	TRBJ1-6	NA	CASSKGEGRSPLHF	TGTGCCAGCAGCAAGGGAGAGGGTCGATCACCCCTCCACTTT
once	TRBV27	TRBJ2-3	TRBD2	CASSLSGGAQYF	TGTGCCAGCAGTTTATCTGGGGGGGCGCAGTATTTT
NA	TRBV7-7	TRBJ2-1	NA	CASSSGGSHNEQFF	TGTGCCAGCAGCTCTGGAGGATCCCACAATGAGCAGTTCTTC
NA	TRBV13	TRBJ2-7	NA	CASSLGQGSPYEQYF	TGTGCCAGCAGCTTAGGGCAGGGGTCGCCCTACGAGCAGTACTTC
NA	TRBV3-1/TRBV3-2	TRBJ2-7	NA	CASSQEAASAAYEQYF	TGTGCCAGCAGCCAGGAGGCGGCTAGCGCGGCCTACGAGCAGTACTTC
NA	TRBV13	TRBJ1-2	NA	CASSSQRTQKAYGYTF	TGTGCCAGCAGCTCCCAGCGGACACAAAAAGCTTATGGCTACACCTTC
NA	TRBV19	TRBJ2-7	NA	CASSIGGATSYEQYF	TGTGCCAGTAGTATTGGAGGAGCTACCTCGTACGAGCAGTACTTC
NA	TRBV27	TRBJ1-4	NA	CASSTGKLFF	TGTGCCAGCAGCACCGGAAAACTGTTTTTT
NA	TRBV7-3	TRBJ2-3	TRBD2	CASSSTASGSPTDTQYF	TGTGCCAGCAGCTCTACCGCTAGCGGGAGCCCCACAGATACGCAGTATTTT
NA	TRBV2	TRBJ2-3	NA	CASSELRVTDTQYF	TGTGCCAGCAGTGAATTGCGGGTCACAGATACGCAGTATTTT
once	TRBV3-1/TRBV3-2	TRBJ2-5	NA	CASSQDPGETQYF	TGTGCCAGCAGCCAAGATCCGGGGGAGACCCAGTACTTC
NA	TRBV12-3/TRBV12-4	TRBJ1-2	NA	CASSDPYTF	TGTGCCAGCAGTGACCCCTACACCTTC
NA	TRBV5-6	TRBJ1-3	NA	CASSLGQAGNTIYF	TGTGCCAGCAGCTTGGGACAAGCTGGAAACACCATATATTTT
NA	TRBV2	TRBJ1-1	NA	CASSGSQGGLHTEAFF	TGTGCCAGCAGTGGGTCCCAGGGAGGATTGCACACTGAAGCTTTCTTT
NA	TRBV6-1	TRBJ1-5	TRBD1	CASSEMDRGTQPQHF	TGTGCCAGCAGTGAAATGGACAGGGGGACTCAGCCCCAGCATTTT
once	TRBV27	TRBJ2-2	NA	CASKDGGTGELFF	TGTGCCAGCAAGGATGGAGGGACCGGGGAGCTGTTTTTT
NA	TRBV9	TRBJ1-5	NA	CASSDGQGSNQPQHF	TGTGCCAGCAGCGACGGGCAGGGAAGCAATCAGCCCCAGCATTTT
NA	TRBV6-5	TRBJ1-5	NA	CASSPLGIGNQPQHF	TGTGCCAGCAGTCCATTAGGAATCGGCAATCAGCCCCAGCATTTT
NA	TRBV6-4	TRBJ1-1	TRBD1	CASSPRVQGAPTEAFF	TGTGCCAGCAGTCCCAGAGTGCAGGGGGCTCCCACTGAAGCTTTCTTT
once	TRBV13	TRBJ2-7	TRBD1	CASSLAGQEQTYEQYF	TGTGCCAGCAGCCTCGCCGGACAGGAACAGACCTACGAGCAGTACTTC
NA	TRBV7-9	TRBJ1-2	TRBD1	CASSLGQGTYGYTF	TGTGCCAGCAGCCTAGGACAGGGAACCTATGGCTACACCTTC